This T cell receptor beta chain was recorded in a study of T cell changes during pregnancy in multiple sclerosis. Repertoires were generated with immunoSEQ multiplex PCR, while TCRdb's copy carries only in-frame clones and drops some. The table shows roughly 80,000 clones, with approximately 93% occurring only once. There are a few counts of this clone. The receptor's source is a female donor with multiple sclerosis, enrolled in a pregnancy study. Sequences were derived from peripheral blood, sampled in the second trimester of pregnancy.

The CDR3 loop is CASSLGGLAGSDTQYF. The CDR3 region has the DNA TGCGCCAGCAGCTTGGGGGGACTAGCGGGGTCAGATACGCAGTATTTT. The chain employs TRBV5-1 and TRBJ2-3; 13 bases line up with TRBD2. The CDR3 length is 16 residues. Germline V gene sequence: CDR1 SGHRS, CDR2 YFSETQ. Losses at the gene ends were 0 bases for V and 4 bases for J; bases not matched to a gene: 2.